Included here is one T cell receptor (beta chain) sequence, with context. Its antigen is currently unknown. These data belong to a study of blood T cells in healthy people across ages. Whole-study results and caveats: Bulk PBMC profiling left naive and antigen-experienced comparisons inconclusive. Compared with aged donors, long-lived donors showed fewer expanded clones, suggesting selection.

The CDR3 has 14 amino acids. With 1 base removed from V and 6 bases from J, the gap between germline ends came to 10 bases. Then a second PCR, running about 6 to 12 cycles, was carried out with a sample-barcoded 5' primer and a J-beta primer mix. TCRdb re-called the 5' RACE reads through MiXCR, storing one row per CDR3 protein. In the table there are 600,000 to 800,000 distinct CDR3 sequences, roughly 20% of which are singletons. The chain links TRBV23-1 to TRBJ2-4; a possible D gene is TRBD1 (6 bases). TRBV23-1 is sorted into the ORF group, with uncertain function. This TCR derives from a man in his 70s in good health. Sequenced material: blood. CDR3 bases: TGCGCCAGCAGTCAATGGGGGCGCTTAAACATTCAGTACTTC. Encoded protein: CASSQWGRLNIQYF.